This T cell receptor beta chain was documented in a study of blood T cell repertoires in COVID-19. Study-wide background: Specimens from acute and convalescent COVID-19 originated in the United States, Italy and Spain. T cells, B-cell-depleted T cells, or PBMCs provided the cDNA or gDNA that served as material.

Produced via immunoSEQ multiplex PCR; TCRdb's table is partial and in-frame only. The profile covers over 250,000 clones, with about 87% appearing a single time and approximately 5.3% taken by the ten largest. The CDR3 runs 14 residues. CDR1 LNHDA and CDR2 SQIVND come from the germline V gene (reference sequence). V lost 3 bases to trimming and J lost 4 bases, with 10 bases between them. This chain joins TRBV19 and TRBJ1-5, with D unresolved. This sequence originates from a woman aged 25 to 45 who had recovered from COVID-19. Sequenced material: PBMCs or T cells enriched from blood (not recorded which). CDR3 residues: CASSIGSGNQPQHF. Written as DNA, the CDR3 is TGTGCCAGTAGTATCGGTTCGGGGAATCAGCCCCAGCATTTT.